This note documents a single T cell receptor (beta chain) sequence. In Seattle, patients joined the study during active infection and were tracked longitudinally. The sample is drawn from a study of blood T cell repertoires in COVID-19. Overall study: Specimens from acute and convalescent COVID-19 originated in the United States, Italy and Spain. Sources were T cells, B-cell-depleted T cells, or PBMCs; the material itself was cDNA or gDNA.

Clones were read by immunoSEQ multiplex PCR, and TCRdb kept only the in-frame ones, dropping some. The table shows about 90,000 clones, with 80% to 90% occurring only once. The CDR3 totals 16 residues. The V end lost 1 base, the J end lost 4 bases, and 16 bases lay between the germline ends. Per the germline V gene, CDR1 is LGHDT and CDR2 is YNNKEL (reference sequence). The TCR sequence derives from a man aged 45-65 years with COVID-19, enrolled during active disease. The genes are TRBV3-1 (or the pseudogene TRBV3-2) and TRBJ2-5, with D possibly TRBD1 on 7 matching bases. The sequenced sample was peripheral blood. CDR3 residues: CASSQGVFQGGETQYF. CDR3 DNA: TGTGCCAGCAGCCAAGGCGTTTTTCAGGGGGGAGAGACCCAGTACTTC.